Sequencing of this T cell receptor (beta chain) was carried out in a study of cytomegalovirus exposure and HLA in healthy donors. PCR used 60 Vbeta primers and 13 Jbeta primers. The data were produced by immunoSEQ multiplex PCR, yet TCRdb's version contains in-frame clones alone and is incomplete. The sample carries 100,000 or so clones, 15% recorded once. The CDR3 is 14 residues long. In germline, CDR1 is SGHVS, CDR2 FQNEAQ. Losses at the gene ends were 4 bases for V and 3 bases for J; bases not matched to a gene: 6. The sample comprised PBMCs. This chain uses TRBV7-8 with TRBJ2-7; 7 nucleotides line up with TRBD1. The TCR was taken from a female donor in good health and CMV-seronegative. The CDR3 region is CASSYRTGFYEQYF. The DNA of the CDR3 is TGTGCCAGCAGCTATAGGACAGGCTTCTACGAGCAGTACTTC.